Sequencing of this TCR beta chain was carried out in a study of PD-L1 blockade in urothelial cancer. Profiling relied on immunoSEQ multiplex PCR, and the TCRdb table lists in-frame clones only, not all of them. The repertoire holds tens of thousands of clones, with more than 75% as singletons. From germline, CDR1 is GTSNPN and CDR2 SVGIG (reference sequence). The CDR3 loop spans 14 amino acids. Deletions cut 3 bases from V and 4 bases from J, with 13 bases between. The time point here: pretreatment peripheral blood. The clonotype was recovered from a man in his fifties or sixties with urothelial cancer. The chain combines TRBV30 with TRBJ1-5; D not certain. Here the sequenced sample was PBMCs, taken around atezolizumab (anti-PD-L1) treatment. In nucleotides, the CDR3 is TGTGCCTGGAGCCGAACGGGTCTGAATCAGCCCCAGCATTTT. Amino acid sequence: CAWSRTGLNQPQHF.